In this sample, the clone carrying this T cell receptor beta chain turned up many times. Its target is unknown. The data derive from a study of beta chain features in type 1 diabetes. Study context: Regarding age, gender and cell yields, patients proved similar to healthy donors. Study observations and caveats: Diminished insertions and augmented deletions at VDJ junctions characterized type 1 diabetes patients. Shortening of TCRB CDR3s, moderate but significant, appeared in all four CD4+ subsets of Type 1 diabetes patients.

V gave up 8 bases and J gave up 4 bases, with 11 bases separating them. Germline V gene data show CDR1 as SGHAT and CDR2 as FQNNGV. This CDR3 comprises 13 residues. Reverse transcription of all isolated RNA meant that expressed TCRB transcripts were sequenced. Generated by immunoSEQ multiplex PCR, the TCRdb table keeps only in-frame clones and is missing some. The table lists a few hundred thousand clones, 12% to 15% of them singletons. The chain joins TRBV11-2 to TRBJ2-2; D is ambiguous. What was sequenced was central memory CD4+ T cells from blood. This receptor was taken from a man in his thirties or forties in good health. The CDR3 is CASSLVPTGELFF. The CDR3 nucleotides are TGTGCCAGCTCACTTGTCCCCACCGGGGAGCTGTTTTTT. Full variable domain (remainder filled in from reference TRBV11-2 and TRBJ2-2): EAGVAQSPRYKIIEKRQSVAFWCNPISGHATLYWYQQILGQGPKLLIQFQNNGVVDDSQLPKDRFSAERLKGVDSTLKIQPAKLEDSAVYLCASSLVPTGELFFGEGSRLTVL.